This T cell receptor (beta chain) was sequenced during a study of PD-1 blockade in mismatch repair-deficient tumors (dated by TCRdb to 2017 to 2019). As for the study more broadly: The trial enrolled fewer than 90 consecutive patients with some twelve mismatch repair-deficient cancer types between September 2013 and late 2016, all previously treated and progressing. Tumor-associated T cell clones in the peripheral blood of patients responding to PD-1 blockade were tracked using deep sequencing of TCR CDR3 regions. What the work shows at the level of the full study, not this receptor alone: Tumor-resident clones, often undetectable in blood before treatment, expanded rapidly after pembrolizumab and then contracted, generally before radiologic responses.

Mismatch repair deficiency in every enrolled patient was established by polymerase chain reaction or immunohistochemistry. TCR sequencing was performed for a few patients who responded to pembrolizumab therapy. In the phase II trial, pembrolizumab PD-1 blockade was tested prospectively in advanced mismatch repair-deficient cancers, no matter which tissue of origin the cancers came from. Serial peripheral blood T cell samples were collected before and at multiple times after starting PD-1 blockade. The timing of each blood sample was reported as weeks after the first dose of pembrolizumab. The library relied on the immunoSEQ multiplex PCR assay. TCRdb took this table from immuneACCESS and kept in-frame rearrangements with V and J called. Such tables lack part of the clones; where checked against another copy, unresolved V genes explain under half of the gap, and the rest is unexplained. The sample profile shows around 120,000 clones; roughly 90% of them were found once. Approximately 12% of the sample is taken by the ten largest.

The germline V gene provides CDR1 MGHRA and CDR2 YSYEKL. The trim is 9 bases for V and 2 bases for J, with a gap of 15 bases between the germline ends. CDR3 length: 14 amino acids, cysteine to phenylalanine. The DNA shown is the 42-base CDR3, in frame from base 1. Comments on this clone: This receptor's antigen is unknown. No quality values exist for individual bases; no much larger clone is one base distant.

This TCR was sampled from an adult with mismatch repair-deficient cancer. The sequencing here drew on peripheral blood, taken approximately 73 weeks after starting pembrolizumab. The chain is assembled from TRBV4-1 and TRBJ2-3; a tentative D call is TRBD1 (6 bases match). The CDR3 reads CASSDRYLTDTQYF. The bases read TGCGCCAGTAGCGACAGGTATCTCACAGATACGCAGTATTTT.